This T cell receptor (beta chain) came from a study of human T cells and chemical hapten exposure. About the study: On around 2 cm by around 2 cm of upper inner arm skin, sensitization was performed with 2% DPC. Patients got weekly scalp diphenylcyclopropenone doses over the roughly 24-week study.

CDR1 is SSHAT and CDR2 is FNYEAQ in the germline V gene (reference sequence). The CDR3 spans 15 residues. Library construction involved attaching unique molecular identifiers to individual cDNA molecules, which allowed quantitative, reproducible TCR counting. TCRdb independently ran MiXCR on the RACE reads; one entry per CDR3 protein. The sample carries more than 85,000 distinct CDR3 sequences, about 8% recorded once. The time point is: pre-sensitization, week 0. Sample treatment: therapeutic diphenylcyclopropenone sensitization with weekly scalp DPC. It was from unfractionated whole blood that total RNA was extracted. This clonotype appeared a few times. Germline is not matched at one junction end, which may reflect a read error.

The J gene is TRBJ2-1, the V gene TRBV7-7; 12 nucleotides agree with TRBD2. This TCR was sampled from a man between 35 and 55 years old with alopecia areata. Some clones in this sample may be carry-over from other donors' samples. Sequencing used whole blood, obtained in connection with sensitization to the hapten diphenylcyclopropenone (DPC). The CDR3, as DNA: TGTGCTAGCAGCTCCAGACTAGCGGGAGCTGATGAGCAGTTCTTC. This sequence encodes CASSSRLAGADEQFF.